This entry is about one T cell receptor beta chain. Antigen unknown. CDR1 and CDR2 (germline): LNHNV, YYDKDF (reference sequence). The CDR3 totals 15 residues. The germline V and J ends were trimmed by 2 bases and 4 bases, with 11 bases remaining between them. The data derive from a study of regulatory T cells in long-lasting Graves disease. Building the TCR beta libraries relied on iRepertoire HTBI primers, and CDR3 regions underwent Arm-PCR. TCRdb processed the multiplex PCR reads anew with MiXCR; each CDR3 protein has one entry. The profile covers fewer than 450,000 distinct CDR3 sequences, with less than 25% appearing a single time and about a quarter taken by the ten largest. Regarding time point: persistent/refractory GD, antithyroid drugs over 5 years with positive TRAb. Preparation of the TCR library used RNA extracted from PBMCs. The patients included were those that came from an endocrinology department in Xi'an, China.

Study-wide results and caveats: Persistent Graves' patients possessed reduced TCR diversity relative to recently diagnosed ones.

The sample was peripheral blood mononuclear cells (PBMCs), taken when the disease was refractory, from a patient treated with antithyroid drugs. This chain connects TRBV15 to TRBJ1-4; D ambiguous. This TCR derives from a female donor with Graves disease. The CDR3 here is CATSRFSGYNEKLFF. CDR3 coding DNA: TGTGCCACCAGCAGATTCTCCGGCTATAATGAAAAACTGTTTTTT.